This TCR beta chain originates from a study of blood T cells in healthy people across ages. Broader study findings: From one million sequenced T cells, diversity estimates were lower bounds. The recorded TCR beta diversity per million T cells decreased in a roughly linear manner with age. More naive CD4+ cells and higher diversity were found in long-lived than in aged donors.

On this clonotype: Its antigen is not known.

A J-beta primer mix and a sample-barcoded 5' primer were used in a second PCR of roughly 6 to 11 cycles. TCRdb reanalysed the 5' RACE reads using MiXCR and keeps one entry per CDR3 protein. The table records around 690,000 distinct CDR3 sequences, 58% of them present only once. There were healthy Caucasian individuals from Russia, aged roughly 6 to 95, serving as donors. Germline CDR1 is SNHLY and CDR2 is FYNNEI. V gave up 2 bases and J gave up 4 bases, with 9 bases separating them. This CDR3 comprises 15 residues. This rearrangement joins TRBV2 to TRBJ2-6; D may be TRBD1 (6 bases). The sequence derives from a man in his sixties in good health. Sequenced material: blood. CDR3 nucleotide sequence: TGTGCCAGCAGTGAACAGGGGCCCGGGGCCAACGTCCTGACTTTC. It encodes CASSEQGPGANVLTF.